Here is one TCR beta chain with its context. There is no known antigen for this receptor. Per-base quality was not reported, and no clone a single base away is much larger than it. The data derive from a study of T cell responses to AZD1222 COVID-19 vaccine (TCRdb year 2021). Looking at the study overall: AZD1222 recipients given second doses at about 4 weeks or at about 12 weeks were pooled, since spike-specific TCR depth and breadth were not found to differ between the two schedules. Trial participants were enrolled by age into 18-55, 56-69 and 70-plus year subgroups, with roughly 160, 29 and 62 TCR-sequenced participants respectively. TCR sequencing was performed for more than 230 trial participants, of whom 200 to 210 were given two doses of AZD1222 and roughly 25 were given two doses of MenACWY control vaccine. Beyond this particular receptor, the publication reports: Reportedly, close to half of the unique spike-specific TCRs recognized epitopes lying outside the regions that are mutated in the B.1.351 and B.1.1.7 variants. The vaccine-associated CD4 TCRs covered the entire spike protein, and the dominant responses fell in regions 160-218 and 743-854. Conclusions about previously exposed vaccinees are limited, since just a handful of AZD1222 recipients were seropositive for SARS-CoV-2 at baseline. In the small 56-69-year group, the increase in depth fell short of significance, most likely because of low power. Because no day 14 peak-response samples were available, repertoires were characterized only after the peak T cell response. Participants were mostly white British and included more females than males, and it was suggested by the authors that clonal diversity may have been underestimated. Spike-specific TCR breadth and depth rose significantly after two AZD1222 doses compared with day 0 and with MenACWY recipients.

The time point label of this sample denotes: baseline before first vaccination. Samples from vaccinated people were obtained from the UK trials COV001 and COV002, which included a single-blind randomized controlled phase 2/3 trial of AZD1222 (ChAdOx1 nCoV-19) in healthy adults. For TCRbeta chain sequencing, PBMC samples were collected from trial participants at day 0 and at day 28 after the second dose. The CDR3 regions of human TCRbeta chains were subjected to immunosequencing. As for how the authors treated the data: TCRs in the repertoires were compared against a reference library of SARS-CoV-2-specific TCRs that had been generated with the MIRA antigen-specificity platform. Breadth meant the fraction of unique TCRs that were SARS-CoV-2-associated, whereas depth meant the fraction of total T cells that were SARS-CoV-2-associated. Each spike-specific TCR was assigned to its reactive spike region and to a CD4 or CD8 class using the MIRA data. Log10-transformed breadth and depth values were compared by one-way ANOVA with Sidak's multiple comparisons tests. What TCRdb holds here is the immuneACCESS table cut down to in-frame rearrangements. Part of the clones is not present; checked against another copy, under half of the missing clones reflect an unresolved V gene, and the others are unexplained. Clonal size and the V and J genes are those of that table, whereas D and trimming came from the DNA. In all, the sample holds around 190,000 clones, and approximately 92% of those were seen once. The ten largest clones take up roughly 1.3% of the sample.

CDR1 and CDR2 (MNHNS, SASEGT) derive from the germline V gene. The V end loses 2 bases and the J end loses 3 bases, and a stretch of 16 bases separates them. The CDR3 has 17 amino acids, counting the end cysteine and phenylalanine. Only the CDR3 DNA stays, 51 bases, in frame from base 1. The material was peripheral blood, obtained on day 0 of AZD1222 vaccination. The rearranged chain carries TRBV6-1 and TRBJ1-4; tentative D gene TRBD1, with 5 bases matching. The origin of this receptor is an adult in good health. CDR3 sequence: CASSERIRERANEKLFF. The DNA reads as follows: TGTGCCAGCAGTGAACGGATCAGGGAGAGGGCTAATGAAAAACTGTTTTTT.